This T cell receptor (beta chain) emerged from a study of glioma-infiltrating T cells after dendritic cell vaccination. The wider study: Autologous tumor lysate was loaded overnight onto monocyte-derived dendritic cells grown approximately seven days with IL-4 and GM-CSF. Three intradermal dendritic cell vaccine injections were given every two weeks.

The time point is: after dendritic cell vaccination, including at tumor progression/relapse. CDR3 length: 14 residues. As regards this clone: Its matching antigen is unknown.

The PCR used 60 V beta and 13 J beta primers. The data were produced by immunoSEQ multiplex PCR, yet TCRdb's version contains in-frame clones alone and is incomplete. The data show tens of thousands of clones, around 90% seen once. Study-wide points: Estimated pretreatment TIL content predicted outcome after dendritic cell vaccination.

The clonotype was recovered from a human donor with glioblastoma. The chain links TRBV21-1 to TRBJ2-7; the table's D call TRBD1 went unverified against the DNA. TRBV21-1 is tagged as a pseudogene. The sequenced sample was blood, obtained after dendritic cell vaccination. CDR3 DNA: TGTGCCAGCAGCAAAGAGCAGGGGCTCTACGAGCAGTACTTC. This codes for CASSKEQGLYEQYF.